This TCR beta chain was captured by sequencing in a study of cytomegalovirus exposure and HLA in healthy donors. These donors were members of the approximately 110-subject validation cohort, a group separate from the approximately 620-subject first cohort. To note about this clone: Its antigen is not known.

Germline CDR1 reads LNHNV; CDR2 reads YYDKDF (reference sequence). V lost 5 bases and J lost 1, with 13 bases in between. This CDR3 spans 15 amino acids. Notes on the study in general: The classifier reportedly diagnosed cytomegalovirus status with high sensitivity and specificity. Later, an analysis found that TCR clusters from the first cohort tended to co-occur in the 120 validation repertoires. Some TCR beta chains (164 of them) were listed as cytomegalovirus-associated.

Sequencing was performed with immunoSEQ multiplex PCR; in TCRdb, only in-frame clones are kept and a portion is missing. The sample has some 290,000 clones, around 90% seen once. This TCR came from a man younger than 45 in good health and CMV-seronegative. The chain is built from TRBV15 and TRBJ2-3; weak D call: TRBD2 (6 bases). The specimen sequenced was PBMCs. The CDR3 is CATSQRGGGTDTQYF. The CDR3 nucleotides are TGTGCCACCAGCCAGAGGGGAGGCGGCACAGATACGCAGTATTTT. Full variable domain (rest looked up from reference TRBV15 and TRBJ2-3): DAMVIQNPRYQVTQFGKPVTLSCSQTLNHNVMYWYQQKSSQAPKLLFHYYDKDFNNEADTPDNFQSRRPNTSFCFLDIRSPGLGDTAMYLCATSQRGGGTDTQYFGPGTRLTVL.